This T cell receptor beta chain appears in the sequencing data of a study of blood T cell repertoires in COVID-19. Study summary: Samples came from the United States, Italy and Spain, spanning acute and convalescent COVID-19. PBMCs, B-cell-depleted T cells, or T cells were the source of the cDNA or gDNA that made up the material.

CDR1 and CDR2 from the germline V gene are SGHDT and YYEEEE. This CDR3 spans 15 amino acids. Losses at the gene ends were 4 bases for V and 5 bases for J; bases not matched to a gene: 8. Study processing details: From reference gene primer amplification, estimates of nucleated cell counts were derived. Some clones are missing from TCRdb's copy, which holds only in-frame ones; the method was immunoSEQ multiplex PCR. The V and J calls and the clone size are those of that table, but D and trimming were determined from the DNA. The table shows about half a million clones, with approximately 85% occurring only once.

The sequenced material came from peripheral blood. The source is a human donor in a cohort sampled during active COVID-19. This rearrangement joins TRBV5-6 to TRBJ2-2, with 7 bases matching TRBD2. CDR3 DNA sequence: TGTGCCAGCAGCGCCACACAAGCGGGGACCGGGGAGCTGTTTTTT. It yields the protein CASSATQAGTGELFF. The variable domain in full, with the rest retrieved from reference TRBV5-6 and TRBJ2-2, is DAGVTQSPTHLIKTRGQQVTLRCSPKSGHDTVSWYQQALGQGPQFIFQYYEEEERQRGNFPDRFSGHQFPNYSSELNVNALLLGDSALYLCASSATQAGTGELFFGEGSRLTVL.